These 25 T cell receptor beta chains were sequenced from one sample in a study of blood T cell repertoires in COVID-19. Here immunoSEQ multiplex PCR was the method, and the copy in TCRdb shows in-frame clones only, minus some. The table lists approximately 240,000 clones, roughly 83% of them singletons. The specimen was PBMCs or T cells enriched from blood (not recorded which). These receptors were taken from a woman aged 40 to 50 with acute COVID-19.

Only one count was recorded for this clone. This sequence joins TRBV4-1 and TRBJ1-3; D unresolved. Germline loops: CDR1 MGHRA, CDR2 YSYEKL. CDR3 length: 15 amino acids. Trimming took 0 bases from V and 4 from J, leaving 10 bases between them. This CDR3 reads CASSQDSATGNTIYF. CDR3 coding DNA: TGCGCCAGCAGCCAAGATTCCGCGACAGGAAACACCATATATTTT.

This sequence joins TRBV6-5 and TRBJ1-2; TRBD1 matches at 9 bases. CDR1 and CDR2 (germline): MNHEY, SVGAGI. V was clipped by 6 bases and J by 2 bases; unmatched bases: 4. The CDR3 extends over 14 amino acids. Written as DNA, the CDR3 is TGTGCCAGCAGCTCCGGGACAGGGAACTATGGCTACACCTTC. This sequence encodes CASSSGTGNYGYTF.

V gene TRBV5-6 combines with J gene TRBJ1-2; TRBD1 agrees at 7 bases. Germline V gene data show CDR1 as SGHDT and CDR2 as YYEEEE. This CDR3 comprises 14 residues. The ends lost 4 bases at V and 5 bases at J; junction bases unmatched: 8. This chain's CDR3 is CASSPGQRAYGYTF. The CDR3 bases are TGTGCCAGCAGCCCGGGACAGAGAGCTTATGGCTACACCTTC. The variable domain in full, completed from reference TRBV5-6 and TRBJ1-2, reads DAGVTQSPTHLIKTRGQQVTLRCSPKSGHDTVSWYQQALGQGPQFIFQYYEEEERQRGNFPDRFSGHQFPNYSSELNVNALLLGDSALYLCASSPGQRAYGYTFGSGTRLTVV.

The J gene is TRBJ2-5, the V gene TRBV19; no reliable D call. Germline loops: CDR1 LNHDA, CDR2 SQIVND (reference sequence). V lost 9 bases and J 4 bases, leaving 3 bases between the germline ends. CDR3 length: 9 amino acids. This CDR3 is CARRETQYF. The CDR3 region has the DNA TGTGCCAGGAGAGAGACCCAGTACTTC.

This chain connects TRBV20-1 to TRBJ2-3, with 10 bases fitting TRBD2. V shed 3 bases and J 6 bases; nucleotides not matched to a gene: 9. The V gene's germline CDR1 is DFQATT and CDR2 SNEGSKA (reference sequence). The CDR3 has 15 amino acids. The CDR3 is CSASPSGGEGDTQYF. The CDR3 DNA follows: TGCAGTGCTAGTCCTAGCGGGGGCGAGGGGGATACGCAGTATTTT.

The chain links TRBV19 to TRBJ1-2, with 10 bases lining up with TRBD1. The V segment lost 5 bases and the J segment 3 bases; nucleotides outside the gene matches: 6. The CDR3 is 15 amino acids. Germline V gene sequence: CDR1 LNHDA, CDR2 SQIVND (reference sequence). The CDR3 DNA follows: TGTGCCAGTAGTTCCAGGGGACAGGGGCACTATGGCTACACCTTC. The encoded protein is CASSSRGQGHYGYTF.

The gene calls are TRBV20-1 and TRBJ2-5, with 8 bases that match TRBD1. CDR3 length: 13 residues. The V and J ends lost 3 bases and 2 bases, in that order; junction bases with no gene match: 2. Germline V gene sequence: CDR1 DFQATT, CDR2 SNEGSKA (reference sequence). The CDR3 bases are TGCAGTGCTAGTCGGACAGGGCAAGAGACCCAGTACTTC. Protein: CSASRTGQETQYF.

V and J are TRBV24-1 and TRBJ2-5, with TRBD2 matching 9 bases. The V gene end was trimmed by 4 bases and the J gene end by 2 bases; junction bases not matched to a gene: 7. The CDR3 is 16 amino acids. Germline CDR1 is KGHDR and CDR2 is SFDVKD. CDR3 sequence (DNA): TGTGCCACCAGTGACTCTGGACTAGCGTCTCAAGAGACCCAGTACTTC. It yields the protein CATSDSGLASQETQYF.

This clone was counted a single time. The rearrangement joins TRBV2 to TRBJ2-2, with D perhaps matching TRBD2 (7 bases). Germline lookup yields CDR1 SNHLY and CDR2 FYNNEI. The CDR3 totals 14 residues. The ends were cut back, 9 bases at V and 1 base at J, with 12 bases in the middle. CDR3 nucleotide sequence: TGTGCCAGTCGGGGGGCTCAGAACACCGGGGAGCTGTTTTTT. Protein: CASRGAQNTGELFF.

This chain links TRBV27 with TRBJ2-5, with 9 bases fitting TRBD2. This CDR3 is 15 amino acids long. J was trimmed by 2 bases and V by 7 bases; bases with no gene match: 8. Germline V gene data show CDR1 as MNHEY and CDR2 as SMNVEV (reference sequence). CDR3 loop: CASTSWAGGQETQYF. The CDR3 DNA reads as TGTGCCAGCACCTCCTGGGCGGGAGGGCAAGAGACCCAGTACTTC.

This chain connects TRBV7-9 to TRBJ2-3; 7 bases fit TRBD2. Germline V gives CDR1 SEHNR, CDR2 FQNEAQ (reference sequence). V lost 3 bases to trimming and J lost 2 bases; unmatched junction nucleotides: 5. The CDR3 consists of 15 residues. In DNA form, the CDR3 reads TGTGCCAGCAGCTTGGGGAGGGGTTCCACAGATACGCAGTATTTT. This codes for CASSLGRGSTDTQYF.

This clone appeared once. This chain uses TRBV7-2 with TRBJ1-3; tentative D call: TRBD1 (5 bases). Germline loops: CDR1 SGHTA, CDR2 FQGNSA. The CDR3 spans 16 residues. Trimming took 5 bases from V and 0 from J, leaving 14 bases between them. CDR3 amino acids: CASSGPREISGNTIYF. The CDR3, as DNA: TGTGCCAGCAGCGGGCCCAGGGAAATCTCTGGAAACACCATATATTTT.

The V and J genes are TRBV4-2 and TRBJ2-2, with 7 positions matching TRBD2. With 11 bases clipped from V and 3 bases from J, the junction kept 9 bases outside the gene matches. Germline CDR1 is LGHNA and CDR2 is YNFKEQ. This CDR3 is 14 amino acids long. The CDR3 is CAAGGRTDTGELFF. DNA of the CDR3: TGTGCCGCCGGCGGGAGAACTGACACCGGGGAGCTGTTTTTT.

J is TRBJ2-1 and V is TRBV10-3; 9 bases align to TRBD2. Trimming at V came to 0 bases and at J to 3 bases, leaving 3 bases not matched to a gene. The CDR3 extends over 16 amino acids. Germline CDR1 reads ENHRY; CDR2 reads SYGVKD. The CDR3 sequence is CAISESETSGYNEQFF. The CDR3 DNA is TGTGCCATCAGTGAGTCGGAGACTAGCGGCTACAATGAGCAGTTCTTC.

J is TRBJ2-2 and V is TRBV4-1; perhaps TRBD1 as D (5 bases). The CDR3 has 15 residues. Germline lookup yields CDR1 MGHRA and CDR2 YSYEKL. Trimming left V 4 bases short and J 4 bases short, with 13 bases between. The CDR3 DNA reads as TGCGCCAGCAGCCCCAAACAGACAGCCACCGGGGAGCTGTTTTTT. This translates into CASSPKQTATGELFF.

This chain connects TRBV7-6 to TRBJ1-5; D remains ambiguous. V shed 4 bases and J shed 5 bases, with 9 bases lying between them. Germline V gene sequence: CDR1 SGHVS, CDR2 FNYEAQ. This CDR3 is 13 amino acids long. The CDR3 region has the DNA TGTGCCAGCAGCTCGTTCGGAGATCAGCCCCAGCATTTT. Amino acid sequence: CASSSFGDQPQHF.

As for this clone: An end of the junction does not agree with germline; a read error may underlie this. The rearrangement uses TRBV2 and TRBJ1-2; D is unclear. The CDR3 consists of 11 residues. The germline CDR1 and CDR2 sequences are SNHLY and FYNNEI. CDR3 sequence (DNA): TGTGCCAGCAGTATTCACACGGGGTCATCCTTC. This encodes CASSIHTGSSF. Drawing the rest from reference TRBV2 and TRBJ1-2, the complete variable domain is EPEVTQTPSHQVTQMGQEVILRCVPISNHLYFYWYRQILGQKVEFLVSFYNNEISEKSEIFDDQFSVERPDGSNFTLKIRSTKLEDSAMYFCASSIHTGSSFGSGTRLTVV.

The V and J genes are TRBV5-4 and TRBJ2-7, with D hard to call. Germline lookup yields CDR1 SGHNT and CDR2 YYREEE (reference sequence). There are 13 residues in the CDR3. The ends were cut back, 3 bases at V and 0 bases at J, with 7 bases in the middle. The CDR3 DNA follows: TGTGCCAGCAGCTCCCCGAGCTCCTACGAGCAGTACTTC. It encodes CASSSPSSYEQYF.

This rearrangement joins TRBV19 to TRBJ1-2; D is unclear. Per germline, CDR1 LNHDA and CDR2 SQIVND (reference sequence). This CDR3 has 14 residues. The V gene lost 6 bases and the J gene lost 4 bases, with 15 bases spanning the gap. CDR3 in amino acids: CASRGETVVYGYTF. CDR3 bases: TGTGCCAGTAGGGGAGAAACCGTTGTCTATGGCTACACCTTC.

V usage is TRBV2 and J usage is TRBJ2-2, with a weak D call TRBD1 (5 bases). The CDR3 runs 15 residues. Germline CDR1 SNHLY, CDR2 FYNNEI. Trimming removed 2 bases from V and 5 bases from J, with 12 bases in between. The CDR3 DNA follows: TGTGCCAGCAGTGAAAGCAGGGTAGGGACCGGGGAGCTGTTTTTT. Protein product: CASSESRVGTGELFF. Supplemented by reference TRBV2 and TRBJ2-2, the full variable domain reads EPEVTQTPSHQVTQMGQEVILRCVPISNHLYFYWYRQILGQKVEFLVSFYNNEISEKSEIFDDQFSVERPDGSNFTLKIRSTKLEDSAMYFCASSESRVGTGELFFGEGSRLTVL.

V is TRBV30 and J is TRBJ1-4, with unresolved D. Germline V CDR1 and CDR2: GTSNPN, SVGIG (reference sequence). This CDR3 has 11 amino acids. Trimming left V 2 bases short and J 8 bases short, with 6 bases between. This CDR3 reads CAWSIREKLFF. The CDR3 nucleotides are TGTGCCTGGAGTATCAGGGAAAAACTGTTTTTT.

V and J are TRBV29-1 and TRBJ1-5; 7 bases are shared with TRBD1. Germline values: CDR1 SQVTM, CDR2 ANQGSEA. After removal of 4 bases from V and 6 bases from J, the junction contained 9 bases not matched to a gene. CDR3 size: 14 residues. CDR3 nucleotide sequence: TGCAGCGTTGTTTCGGAGGGGGCGGGTCAGCCCCAGCATTTT. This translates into CSVVSEGAGQPQHF.

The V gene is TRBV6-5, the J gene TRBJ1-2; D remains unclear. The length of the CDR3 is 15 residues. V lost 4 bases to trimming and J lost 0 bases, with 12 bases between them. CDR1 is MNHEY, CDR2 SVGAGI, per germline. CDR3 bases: TGTGCCAGCAGTTCTCCGGGAAAGACTAACTATGGCTACACCTTC. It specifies CASSSPGKTNYGYTF.

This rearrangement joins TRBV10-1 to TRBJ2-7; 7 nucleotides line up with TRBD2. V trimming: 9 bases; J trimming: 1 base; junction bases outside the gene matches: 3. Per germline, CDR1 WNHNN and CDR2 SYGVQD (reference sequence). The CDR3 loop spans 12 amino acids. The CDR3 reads CARTSRSYEQYF. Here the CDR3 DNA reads TGCGCCAGGACTAGCCGATCCTACGAGCAGTACTTC.

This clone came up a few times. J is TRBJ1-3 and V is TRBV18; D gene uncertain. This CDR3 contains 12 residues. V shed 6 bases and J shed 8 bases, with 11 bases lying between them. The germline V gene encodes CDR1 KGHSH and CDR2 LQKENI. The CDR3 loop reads CASSLNGDTIYF. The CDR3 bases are TGTGCCAGCTCCCTAAACGGGGACACCATATATTTT.